Following are 5 T cell receptor beta chains from one sample sequenced in a study of Graves' ophthalmopathy and Graves' hyperthyroidism. TCR beta CDR3 regions were amplified from RNA transcripts. The authors performed first-round RT-PCR with HTBI primers and then a second-round multiplex PCR. TCRdb processed the multiplex PCR reads anew with MiXCR; each CDR3 protein has one entry. The table has a few hundred thousand distinct CDR3 sequences, 21% seen once. The sample consisted of peripheral blood. The receptors stem from a woman aged 18-29 years with stable Graves' hyperthyroidism.

The J gene is TRBJ1-2, the V gene TRBV6-1, with TRBD1 identical over 7 bases. Trimming cost V 9 bases and J 10 bases; bases outside gene matches: 11. The CDR3 runs to 12 residues. Looked up from germline, CDR1 is MNHNS and CDR2 is SASEGT. CDR3 residues: CASTGTASSYTF. For the CDR3, the DNA is TGTGCCAGTACCGGGACAGCCTCTTCCTACACCTTC.

This chain uses TRBV9 with TRBJ2-7; D is uncertain. This CDR3 has 19 residues. Deletions cut 0 bases from V and 2 bases from J, with 24 bases between. The germline CDR1 and CDR2 sequences are SGDLS and YYNGEE. The CDR3 here is CASSVETQAETCQTYEQYF. The CDR3 nucleotides are TGTGCCAGCAGCGTAGAGACACAAGCCGAGACATGCCAGACCTACGAGCAGTACTTC.

At least ten counts were recorded for this clonotype. The gene calls are TRBV6-1 and TRBJ2-7, with D uncertain. V dropped 8 bases and J dropped 3 bases, with 17 bases sitting between them. Germline CDR1 reads MNHNS; CDR2 reads SASEGT. This CDR3 spans 14 amino acids. The DNA for the CDR3 is TGTGCCAGCTCCCTCGGGCCCCCGAGCTACGAGCAGTACTTC. Residues: CASSLGPPSYEQYF.

This clonotype appeared many times. This chain joins TRBV5-1 and TRBJ2-5; 14 nucleotides match TRBD2. This CDR3 has 16 amino acids. CDR1 is SGHRS, CDR2 YFSETQ, per germline. The V gene end was trimmed by 3 bases and the J gene end by 5 bases; junction bases not matched to a gene: 6. This chain's CDR3 is CASSSGLAGDGETQYF. In DNA form, the CDR3 reads TGCGCCAGCAGCTCGGGACTAGCGGGAGATGGGGAGACCCAGTACTTC.

This clonotype occurred many times. This chain uses TRBV10-3 with TRBJ2-7; D ambiguous. The CDR3 covers 16 residues. The germline gives CDR1 ENHRY, CDR2 SYGVKD. The V and J ends lost 2 bases and 2 bases respectively, with 16 bases between them. CDR3 region: CAISEMTVLGAYEQYF. CDR3 sequence (DNA): TGTGCCATCAGTGAGATGACGGTCCTTGGGGCCTACGAGCAGTACTTC.